The clone carrying this T cell receptor beta chain was seen only a few times. Generated by immunoSEQ multiplex PCR, the TCRdb table keeps only in-frame clones and is missing some. Counted here are under 300,000 clones, roughly 82% occurring once; the ten biggest clones make up nearly 5%. The source of the sample is a study of blood T cell repertoires in COVID-19. Germline V gene data show CDR1 as MNHNY and CDR2 as SVGAGI (reference sequence). The CDR3 spans 15 residues. The V gene lost 4 bases and the J gene lost 4 bases, with 17 bases spanning the gap. The sequence was collected from a woman aged 80 or over with active or convalescent COVID-19. The specimen sequenced was peripheral blood. This chain connects TRBV6-6 to TRBJ2-7; D unresolved. The CDR3 protein is CASSSPVGPRYEQYF. CDR3 DNA: TGTGCCAGCAGTTCCCCCGTGGGCCCCCGATACGAGCAGTACTTC.